This T cell receptor beta chain was profiled in a study of T-cell memory formation after mild COVID-19. Per germline, CDR1 SEHNR and CDR2 FQNEAQ (reference sequence). This CDR3 is 13 amino acids long. V shed 1 base and J shed 5 bases, with 8 bases lying between them. Regarding this clonotype: Its cognate antigen is unknown.

Findings of the study overall: A second wave expanding day 15 to 37 was CD4+-biased; contracting clones were balanced. Pre-infection memory showed some responding clones, and this suggested that cross-reactive memory joined. Chiefly within CM and EM were the contracting CD4+ clones; CD8+ ones were within EMRA.

TCRdb reanalysed the 5' RACE reads using MiXCR and keeps one entry per CDR3 protein. The repertoire includes over 70,000 distinct CDR3 sequences, approximately 13% of them detected once, and about 27% sits in the top ten. The sequenced sample consisted of PBMCs or a T cell subset sorted from them (not recorded which). The TCR comes from an adult woman who had mild COVID-19 (a few samples of this study predate the infection). Cell type and time point are not known. The chain employs TRBV7-9 and TRBJ1-2; D remains ambiguous. The DNA for the CDR3 is TGTGCCAGCAGCTTAGTCAGTCTTTATGGCTACACCTTC. This gives the protein CASSLVSLYGYTF.